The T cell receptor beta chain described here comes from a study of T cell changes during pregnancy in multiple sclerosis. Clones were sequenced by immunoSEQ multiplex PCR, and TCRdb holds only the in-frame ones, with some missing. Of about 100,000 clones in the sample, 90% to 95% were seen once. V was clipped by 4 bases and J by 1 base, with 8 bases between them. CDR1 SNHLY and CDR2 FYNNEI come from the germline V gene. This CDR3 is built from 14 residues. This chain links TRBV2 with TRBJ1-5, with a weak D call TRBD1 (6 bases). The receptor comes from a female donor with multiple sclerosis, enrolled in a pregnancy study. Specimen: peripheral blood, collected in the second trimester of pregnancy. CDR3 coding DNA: TGTGCCAGCAGTGTCGGACAGAGCAATCAGCCCCAGCATTTT. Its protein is CASSVGQSNQPQHF. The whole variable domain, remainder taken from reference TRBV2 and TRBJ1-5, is EPEVTQTPSHQVTQMGQEVILRCVPISNHLYFYWYRQILGQKVEFLVSFYNNEISEKSEIFDDQFSVERPDGSNFTLKIRSTKLEDSAMYFCASSVGQSNQPQHFGDGTRLSIL.